This TCR beta chain emerged from a study of CD8 T cells in ankylosing spondylitis. Study conclusions and caveats: Reported data indicate significant enrichment of disease-linked clones within matched ankylosing spondylitis synovial fluid.

A word on this clonotype: Its target is unknown.

The V gene lost 3 bases and the J gene lost 7 bases, with 18 bases spanning the gap. The CDR3 runs 15 residues. TCRdb recomputed calls from the 5' RACE reads with MiXCR, one row per CDR3 protein. Of 250,000 to 350,000 distinct CDR3 sequences listed, around 19% are singletons. The J gene is TRBJ1-1, the V gene TRBV12-3 or TRBV12-4; D perhaps matches TRBD1 (5 bases). This sequence originates from a male donor with ankylosing spondylitis or in good health (not recorded which). Sequencing was performed on blood, either unsorted or a sorted T cell fraction (not recorded which). The CDR3 region has the DNA TGTGCCAGCAGTTTGAGTTTTGGGGGGAGCCTTGAAGCTTTCTTT. Its protein product is CASSLSFGGSLEAFF.